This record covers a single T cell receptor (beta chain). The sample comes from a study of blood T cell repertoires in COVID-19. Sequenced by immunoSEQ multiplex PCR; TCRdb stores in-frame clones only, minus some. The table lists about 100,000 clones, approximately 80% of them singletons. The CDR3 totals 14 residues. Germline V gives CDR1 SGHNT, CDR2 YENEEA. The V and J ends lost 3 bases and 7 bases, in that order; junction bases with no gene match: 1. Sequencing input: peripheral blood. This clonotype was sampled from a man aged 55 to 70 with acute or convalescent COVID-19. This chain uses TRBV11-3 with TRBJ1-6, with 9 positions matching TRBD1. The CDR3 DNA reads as TGTGCCAGCAGCTTTGGGACAGGGAATTCACCCCTCCACTTT. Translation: CASSFGTGNSPLHF.